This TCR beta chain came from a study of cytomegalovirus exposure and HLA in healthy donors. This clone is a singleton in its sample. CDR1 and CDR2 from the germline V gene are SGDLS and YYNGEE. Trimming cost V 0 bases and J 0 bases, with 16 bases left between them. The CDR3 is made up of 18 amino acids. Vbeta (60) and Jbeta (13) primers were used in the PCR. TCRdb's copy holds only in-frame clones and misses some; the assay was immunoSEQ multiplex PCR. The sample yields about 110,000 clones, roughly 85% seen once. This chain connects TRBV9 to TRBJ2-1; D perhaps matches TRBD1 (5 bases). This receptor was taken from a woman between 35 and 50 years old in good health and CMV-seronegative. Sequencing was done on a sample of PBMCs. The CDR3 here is CASSVAGGRVGSYNEQFF. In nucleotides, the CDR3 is TGTGCCAGCAGCGTAGCCGGCGGCAGGGTGGGCTCCTACAATGAGCAGTTCTTC. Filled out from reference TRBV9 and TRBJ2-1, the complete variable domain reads DSGVTQTPKHLITATGQRVTLRCSPRSGDLSVYWYQQSLDQGLQFLIQYYNGEERAKGNILERFSAQQFPDLHSELNLSSLELGDSALYFCASSVAGGRVGSYNEQFFGPGTRLTVL.